Below, one T cell receptor beta chain is given with its context. Its antigen is still unknown. This sample is drawn from a study of shared clonotypes between healthy human individuals. About the study: A donor's plate count was three for CD4 naive and three for CD4 memory; CD8 naive had two and CD8 memory one.

Study findings and constraints: Clonotypes shared by all four sorted-subset donors had higher generation probabilities than non-shared clonotypes.

CDR3 size: 13 residues. V was shortened by 7 bases and J by 8 bases, with 17 bases between the two germline ends. The germline V gene has CDR1 MDHEN and CDR2 SYDVKM. An assay was performed, and its level was deep. Libraries were prepared by immunoSEQ multiplex PCR; TCRdb keeps only in-frame clonotypes and omits some of them. The repertoire holds roughly 2.2 million clones, 92% seen once, with 0.37% in the top ten. The source is a man between 18 and 29 years old in good health. Some clones in this sample may be carry-over from other donors' samples. The sequenced sample was naive CD4+ T cells from PBMCs. Sample subset: CD45RA+ positively selected. This chain uses TRBV28 with TRBJ1-1, with D perhaps TRBD1 (6 bases). The CDR3 loop reads CASTLIPQGEAFF. DNA of the CDR3: TGTGCCAGCACCCTAATCCCTCAGGGGGAAGCTTTCTTT.